The clone carrying this T cell receptor (beta chain) was picked up many times. The entry originates in a study of molecular identifiers for immune sequencing clone quantification. Germline CDR1 is SQVTM and CDR2 is ANQGSEA. V shed 0 bases and J shed 8 bases, with 11 bases lying between them. The CDR3 contains 13 residues. TCRdb reanalysed the PCR reads using MiXCR and keeps one entry per CDR3 protein. This sample has roughly 320,000 distinct CDR3 sequences, with about a fifth found just once. Sequencing used naive CD8+ T cells from blood, with Jurkat cell RNA spiked in. The sample's subset: FACS-sorted CD8+CD4-CCR7+CD45RA+ naive T cells. The TCR originated in a human donor in good health. Some libraries in this study had Jurkat cell RNA spiked in. V usage is TRBV29-1 and J usage is TRBJ1-3; no definite D call. CDR3 DNA: TGCAGCGTTGAAGATTATGGGGAGCACACCATATATTTT. This codes for CSVEDYGEHTIYF.